This is a list of T cell receptor beta chains from one sample in a study of blood T cells in healthy people across ages. In TCRdb, the 5' RACE reads were re-called with MiXCR into one record per CDR3 protein. The profile shows around 800,000 distinct CDR3 sequences, around two fifths of them singletons. Material: blood. Receptors were obtained from a man aged 60 to 69 in good health. The CDR3 runs from the conserved cysteine through the conserved F or W. D genes are given only for firm matches. A row's size may be missing; if present it is once, few, many or a size class.

D gene	V gene	J gene	clone size	CDR3 protein	CDR3 DNA
TRBD2	TRBV7-2	TRBJ2-1	few	CASSDSLAGGYNEQFF	TGTGCCAGCAGCGACTCTCTAGCGGGGGGGTACAATGAGCAGTTCTTC
TRBD1	TRBV10-3	TRBJ2-5	.	CAISGRQGKEETQYF	TGTGCCATCAGTGGCAGACAGGGTAAAGAGGAGACCCAGTACTTC
.	TRBV27	TRBJ1-4	.	CTSSYGVNEKLFF	TGTACCAGCAGTTACGGGGTTAATGAAAAACTGTTTTTT
TRBD2	TRBV11-3	TRBJ2-7	few	CASSSPAGGTYNEQYF	TGTGCCAGCAGCTCCCCAGCGGGGGGGACCTACAATGAGCAGTACTTC
.	TRBV4-3	TRBJ2-1	few	CASSQDQGPRQFF	TGCGCCAGCAGCCAAGATCAGGGACCCAGGCAGTTCTTC
TRBD1	TRBV29-1	TRBJ2-3	.	CSVTGTVAGTQYF	TGCAGCGTCACCGGGACAGTGGCCGGTACGCAGTATTTT
TRBD1	TRBV5-1	TRBJ2-1	.	CASGPGQPSYNEQFF	TGCGCCAGCGGACCGGGACAGCCCTCCTACAATGAGCAGTTCTTC
TRBD2	TRBV10-2	TRBJ2-1	.	CASSRTSGVNEQFF	TGCGCCAGCAGCAGGACTAGCGGAGTCAATGAGCAGTTCTTC
TRBD2	TRBV10-3	TRBJ2-3	.	CAISGTSGGRFITDTQYF	TGTGCCATCAGTGGGACTAGCGGGGGCCGTTTTATCACAGATACGCAGTATTTT
TRBD1	TRBV28	TRBJ2-7	.	CASSFSGGGEQYF	TGTGCCAGCAGTTTTTCAGGGGGCGGTGAGCAGTACTTC
TRBD2	TRBV20-1	TRBJ2-3	.	CSANGLAESTDTQYF	TGCAGTGCTAACGGACTAGCGGAGAGCACAGATACGCAGTATTTT
.	TRBV4-3	TRBJ1-1	.	CASSQGVTGLKAFF	TGCGCCAGCAGCCAAGGTGTGACAGGTTTGAAAGCTTTCTTT
TRBD1	TRBV12-3/TRBV12-4	TRBJ2-5	.	CASSGTGGLQGAQYF	TGTGCCAGCAGTGGGACAGGGGGCCTACAAGGAGCCCAGTACTTC
.	TRBV12-3/TRBV12-4	TRBJ2-3	.	CASSLIKSTLDTQYF	TGTGCCAGCAGTCTCATCAAGTCCACCCTGGATACGCAGTATTTT
.	TRBV9	TRBJ2-7	.	CASSLSPGLGEQYF	TGTGCCAGCAGCCTCAGTCCGGGGTTGGGCGAGCAGTACTTC
TRBD2	TRBV7-2	TRBJ2-5	few	CASSLKAGGLQETQYF	TGTGCCAGCAGCTTAAAAGCGGGGGGCCTCCAAGAGACCCAGTACTTC
.	TRBV20-1	TRBJ2-5	.	CSARVGLRRSETQYF	TGCAGTGCTAGAGTTGGACTTCGGCGGAGTGAGACCCAGTACTTC
.	TRBV10-3	TRBJ1-1	few	CAISRGGDGTEAFF	TGTGCCATCAGCCGGGGGGGAGACGGGACAGAAGCTTTCTTT
TRBD2	TRBV20-1	TRBJ2-3	.	CSARGHGLAGDTQYF	TGCAGTGCTAGAGGTCACGGACTAGCGGGTGATACGCAGTATTTT
.	TRBV21-1	TRBJ1-2	.	CASSNIYGYTF	TGTGCCAGCAGCAACATCTATGGCTACACCTTC
TRBD2	TRBV6-1	TRBJ2-5	.	CASGRNGLAQETQYF	TGTGCCAGCGGAAGAAATGGACTAGCCCAAGAGACCCAGTACTTC
.	TRBV5-1	TRBJ2-4	once	CASSLVGSLLAKNIQYF	TGCGCCAGCAGCTTGGTGGGGTCCCTATTAGCCAAAAACATTCAGTACTTC
.	TRBV28	TRBJ2-7	few	CASMLTPTYEQYF	TGTGCCAGCATGCTAACCCCTACCTACGAGCAGTACTTC
TRBD2	TRBV24-1	TRBJ2-1	.	CATSDHPGLAGVNEQFF	TGTGCCACCAGTGATCATCCCGGACTAGCGGGGGTCAATGAGCAGTTCTTC
.	TRBV6-5	TRBJ2-3	.	CASSQQGTKTDTQYF	TGTGCCAGCAGTCAACAGGGAACGAAAACAGATACGCAGTATTTT
TRBD2	TRBV27	TRBJ2-1	few	CASSTGGHYEQFF	TGTGCCAGCAGTACGGGGGGGCATTATGAGCAGTTCTTC
.	TRBV11-2	TRBJ1-5	.	CASSDLDGDNQPQHF	TGTGCCAGCAGCGACCTGGACGGGGACAATCAGCCCCAGCATTTT
.	TRBV7-2	TRBJ2-3	.	CASSLGYGSGTDTQYF	TGTGCCAGCAGCTTAGGGTATGGGAGCGGCACAGATACGCAGTATTTT
TRBD2	TRBV7-3	TRBJ2-3	.	CASSPQPGDYATQYF	TGTGCCAGCAGCCCCCAGCCTGGGGACTACGCTACGCAGTATTTT
.	TRBV12-3/TRBV12-4	TRBJ2-3	few	CATTPTVGKTDTQYF	TGTGCCACCACCCCCACGGTCGGGAAGACAGATACGCAGTATTTT
.	TRBV5-5	TRBJ2-5	.	CASSRSEETQYF	TGTGCCAGCAGCAGGTCCGAAGAGACCCAGTACTTC
TRBD1	TRBV7-2	TRBJ2-7	.	CASSVGTGGYEQYF	TGTGCCAGCAGCGTAGGGACAGGGGGCTACGAGCAGTACTTC
.	TRBV12-3/TRBV12-4	TRBJ2-5	.	CASREGGIGGTQYF	TGTGCCAGCAGGGAGGGGGGCATTGGCGGGACCCAGTACTTC
.	TRBV7-9	TRBJ2-7	many	CASSLAGGTSPYEQYF	TGTGCCAGCAGCTTAGCGGGCGGGACCTCACCCTACGAGCAGTACTTC
.	TRBV6-1	TRBJ2-7	.	CASNSPQDGRSYEQYF	TGTGCCAGCAACTCACCCCAAGACGGACGCTCCTACGAGCAGTACTTC
.	TRBV9	TRBJ1-1	.	CASSPRGVSEAFF	TGTGCCAGCAGCCCCCGCGGGGTGTCTGAAGCTTTCTTT
.	TRBV4-3	TRBJ2-3	.	CASSQDLAGRGPDTQYF	TGCGCCAGCAGCCAAGATTTGGCAGGGAGAGGGCCAGATACGCAGTATTTT
TRBD2	TRBV7-2	TRBJ2-3	.	CASSTRLAGGAGTQYF	TGTGCCAGCAGCACGCGGCTAGCGGGGGGGGCAGGTACGCAGTATTTT
.	TRBV20-1	TRBJ2-1	once	CSATMNSHNEQFF	TGCAGTGCTACCATGAACAGCCACAATGAGCAGTTCTTC
.	TRBV10-3	TRBJ1-6	.	CAIRDLGSPLHF	TGTGCCATCAGGGATTTGGGTTCACCCCTCCACTTT
.	TRBV19	TRBJ1-4	.	CASTTGQVSNEKLFF	TGTGCCAGTACCACGGGGCAGGTCTCTAATGAAAAACTGTTTTTT
TRBD1	TRBV12-3/TRBV12-4	TRBJ1-2	few	CATKQGTYGYTF	TGTGCCACCAAACAGGGGACCTATGGCTACACCTTC
.	TRBV5-6	TRBJ1-2	.	CASSRGGTALNYGYTF	TGTGCCAGCAGCCGAGGCGGGACGGCCCTTAACTATGGCTACACCTTC
TRBD2	TRBV30	TRBJ2-3	medium-sized	CAWSLWGGGINTDTQYF	TGTGCCTGGAGTCTCTGGGGGGGTGGGATAAACACAGATACGCAGTATTTT
.	TRBV7-2	TRBJ1-1	.	CASSYQGTNTEAFF	TGTGCCAGCAGCTATCAGGGGACCAACACTGAAGCTTTCTTT
.	TRBV7-9	TRBJ2-7	.	CASSVKSSYEQYF	TGTGCCAGCAGCGTAAAGAGCTCCTACGAGCAGTACTTC
TRBD2	TRBV28	TRBJ2-5	.	CANNLGRVETQYF	TGTGCCAACAACCTAGGGAGGGTAGAGACCCAGTACTTC
TRBD2	TRBV10-1	TRBJ2-1	few	CASSPSGASGSFF	TGCGCCAGCAGCCCTAGCGGGGCTAGCGGGTCGTTCTTC
.	TRBV5-1	TRBJ2-7	few	CASSREGDTSYEQYF	TGCGCCAGCAGCCGCGAGGGGGACACCTCCTACGAGCAGTACTTC
TRBD2	TRBV20-1	TRBJ2-7	.	CSADRGTSYRVEQYF	TGCAGTGCCGACCGCGGGACTAGCTATCGGGTCGAGCAGTACTTC
TRBD2	TRBV11-2	TRBJ2-1	.	CASSFSIAGGPYNEQFF	TGTGCCAGCAGCTTTTCCATAGCGGGGGGGCCGTATAATGAGCAGTTCTTC
.	TRBV15	TRBJ2-6	many	CATSKLTLSAFRSGANVLTF	TGTGCCACCAGCAAACTCACCCTTTCGGCCTTTCGCTCTGGGGCCAACGTCCTGACTTTC
TRBD2	TRBV20-1	TRBJ2-5	.	CSATPGLAGDQETQYF	TGCAGTGCTACCCCGGGACTAGCGGGGGATCAAGAGACCCAGTACTTC